This T cell receptor (beta chain) derives from a study of cytomegalovirus exposure and HLA in healthy donors. Study-level results: Previously analyzed data showed that most TCR beta V segments were productive at a frequency of about 87% or about 30%. Sequencing probably produced one cluster of sequence variants that were highly shared.

The germline CDR1 and CDR2 sequences are MDHEN and SYDVKM. The CDR3 loop spans 15 amino acids. Unmatched junction bases numbered 5, after V lost 3 bases and J lost 3 bases. PCR involved 60 Vbeta and 13 Jbeta primers. Repertoires were generated with immunoSEQ multiplex PCR, while TCRdb's copy carries only in-frame clones and drops some. The table lists around 130,000 clones, 7% to 9.5% of them singletons. All donors participated as healthy donors of bone marrow. This clone was seen only a few times. Its specificity is not known. The receptor comes from a woman in her thirties or forties in good health and CMV-seropositive. The material sequenced was PBMCs. The rearrangement uses TRBV28 and TRBJ2-5, with TRBD2 matching 9 bases. The CDR3 reads CASSFGLAGKETQYF. The CDR3 bases are TGTGCCAGCAGTTTCGGGCTAGCGGGGAAAGAGACCCAGTACTTC.